This TCR beta chain stems from a study of blood T cell repertoires in COVID-19. Whole-study context: PBMCs, B-cell-depleted T cells, or T cells provided the cDNA or gDNA that made up the material.

Cohort placement rested on clinical history that participants reported themselves. The CDR3 contains 13 residues. Germline V gene lookup returns CDR1 MNHNY and CDR2 SVGAGI (reference sequence). V lost 6 bases and J lost 7, with 12 bases in between. Libraries were prepared by immunoSEQ multiplex PCR; TCRdb keeps only in-frame clonotypes and omits some of them. This table holds around 260,000 clones, approximately 85% found once. This clonotype was obtained from a woman aged 25 to 39 who had recovered from COVID-19. The rearrangement joins TRBV6-6 to TRBJ2-2; maybe TRBD2 (6 bases). Sequences were obtained from PBMCs or T cells enriched from blood (not recorded which). CDR3 loop: CASRDYPSGELFF. DNA for the CDR3: TGTGCCAGCAGGGACTACCCCAGCGGGGAGCTGTTTTTT.